The clone carrying this T cell receptor (beta chain) was picked up a small number of times. Its target is not known. This sample is part of a study of vaccination effects on CD4 cells after COVID-19. Assay used: immunoSEQ multiplex PCR; TCRdb lists only in-frame clones, some missing. The repertoire holds 13,000 or so clones, with around two thirds as singletons. With the ViraFEST assay, the study expanded antigen-specific CD4+ T cells using viral peptide pools, then sequenced them. Following 10 days of culture, CD4+ T cells were isolated. Documented for the person is a PCR-confirmed SARS-CoV-2 infection occurring between March and December 2020. Participants completed two doses of the BNT162b2 or mRNA-1273 vaccine. The CDR3 totals 12 residues. Germline V CDR1 and CDR2: MGHRA, YSYEKL. V gave up 6 bases and J gave up 4 bases, with 9 bases separating them.

This receptor was taken from a human donor who had a prior SARS-CoV-2 infection. The chain uses TRBV4-1 and TRBJ1-2; D gene unclear. Sequences were derived from CD4+ T cells from PBMCs cultured with HCoV-NL63 spike peptides, sampled after COVID-19 vaccination. Here the CDR3 reads CASRTTGYGYTF. CDR3 coding DNA: TGCGCCAGCAGAACGACTGGCTATGGCTACACCTTC.